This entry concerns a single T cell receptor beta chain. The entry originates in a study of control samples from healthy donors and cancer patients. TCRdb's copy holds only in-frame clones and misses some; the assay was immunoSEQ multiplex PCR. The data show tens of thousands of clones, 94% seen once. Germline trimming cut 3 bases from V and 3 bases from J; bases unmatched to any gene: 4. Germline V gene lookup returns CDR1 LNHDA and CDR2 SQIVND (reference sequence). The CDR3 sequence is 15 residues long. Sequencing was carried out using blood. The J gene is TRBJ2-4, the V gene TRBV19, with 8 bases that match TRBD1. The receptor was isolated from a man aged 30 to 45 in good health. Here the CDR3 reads CASSIDRGGKNIQYF. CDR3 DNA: TGTGCCAGTAGTATCGACAGGGGTGGCAAAAACATTCAGTACTTC.